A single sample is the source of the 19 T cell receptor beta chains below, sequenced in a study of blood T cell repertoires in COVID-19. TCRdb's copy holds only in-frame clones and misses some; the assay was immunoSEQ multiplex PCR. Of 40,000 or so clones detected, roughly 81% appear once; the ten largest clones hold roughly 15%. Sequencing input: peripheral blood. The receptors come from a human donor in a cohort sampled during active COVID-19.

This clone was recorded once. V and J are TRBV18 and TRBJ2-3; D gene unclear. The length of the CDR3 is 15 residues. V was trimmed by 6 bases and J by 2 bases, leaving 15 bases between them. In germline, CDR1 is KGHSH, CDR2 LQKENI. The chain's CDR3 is CASSERMVHTDTQYF. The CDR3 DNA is TGTGCCAGCTCCGAGAGGATGGTCCACACAGATACGCAGTATTTT. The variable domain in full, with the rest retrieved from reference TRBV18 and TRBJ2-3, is NAGVMQNPRHLVRRRGQEARLRCSPMKGHSHVYWYRQLPEEGLKFMVYLQKENIIDESGMPKERFSAEFPKEGPSILRIQQVVRGDSAAYFCASSERMVHTDTQYFGPGTRLTVL.

CDR3 protein: CASIPGGNTDTQYF. DNA of the CDR3: TGTGCCAGCATCCCCGGGGGAAACACAGATACGCAGTATTTT. The chain combines TRBV6-5 with TRBJ2-3; the D gene is possibly TRBD2 (6 bases). V lost 7 bases to trimming and J lost 2 bases, with 13 bases between them. The CDR3 consists of 14 residues. Germline V lookup: CDR1 MNHEY, CDR2 SVGAGI.

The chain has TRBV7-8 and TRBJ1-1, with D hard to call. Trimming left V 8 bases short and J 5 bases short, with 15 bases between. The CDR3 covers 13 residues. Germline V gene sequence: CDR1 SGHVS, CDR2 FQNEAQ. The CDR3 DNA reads TGTGCCAGCTCTGGCGGCGTTTATACTGAAGCTTTCTTT. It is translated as CASSGGVYTEAFF.

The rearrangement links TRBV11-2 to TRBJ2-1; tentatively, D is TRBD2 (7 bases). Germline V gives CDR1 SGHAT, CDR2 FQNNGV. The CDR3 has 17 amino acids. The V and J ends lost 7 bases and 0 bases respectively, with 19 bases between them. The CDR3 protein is CASIPRGGGSSYNEQFF. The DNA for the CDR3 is TGTGCCAGCATACCCCGAGGGGGGGGGAGCTCCTACAATGAGCAGTTCTTC.

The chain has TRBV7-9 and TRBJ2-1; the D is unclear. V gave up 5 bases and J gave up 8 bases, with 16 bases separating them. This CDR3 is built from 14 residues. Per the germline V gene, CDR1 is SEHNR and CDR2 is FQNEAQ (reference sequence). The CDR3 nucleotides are TGTGCCAGCAGCCCCCTGAGGTCCCCACATGAGCAGTTCTTC. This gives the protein CASSPLRSPHEQFF. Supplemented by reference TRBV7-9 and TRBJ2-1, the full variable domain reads DTGVSQNPRHKITKRGQNVTFRCDPISEHNRLYWYRQTLGQGPEFLTYFQNEAQLEKSRLLSDRFSAERPKGSFSTLEIQRTEQGDSAMYLCASSPLRSPHEQFFGPGTRLTVL.

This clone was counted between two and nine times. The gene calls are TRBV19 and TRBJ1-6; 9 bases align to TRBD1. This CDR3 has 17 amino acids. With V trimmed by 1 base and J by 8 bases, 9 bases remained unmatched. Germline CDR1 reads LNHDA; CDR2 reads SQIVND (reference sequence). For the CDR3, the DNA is TGTGCCAGTAGTATAGTACCCGGGACAGGGAACTATTCACCCCTCCACTTT. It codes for CASSIVPGTGNYSPLHF.

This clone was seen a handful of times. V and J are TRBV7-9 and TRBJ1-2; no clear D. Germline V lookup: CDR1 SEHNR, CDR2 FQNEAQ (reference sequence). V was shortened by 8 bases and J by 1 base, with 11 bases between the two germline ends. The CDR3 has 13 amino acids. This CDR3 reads CASGEDYNYGYTF. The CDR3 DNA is TGTGCCAGCGGCGAGGACTATAACTATGGCTACACCTTC.

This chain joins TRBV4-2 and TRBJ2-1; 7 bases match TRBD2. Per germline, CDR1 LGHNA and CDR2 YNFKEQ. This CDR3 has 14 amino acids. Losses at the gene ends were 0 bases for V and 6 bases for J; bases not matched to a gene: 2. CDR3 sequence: CASSQDRLANEQFF. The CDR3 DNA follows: TGTGCCAGCAGCCAAGATAGACTAGCCAATGAGCAGTTCTTC.

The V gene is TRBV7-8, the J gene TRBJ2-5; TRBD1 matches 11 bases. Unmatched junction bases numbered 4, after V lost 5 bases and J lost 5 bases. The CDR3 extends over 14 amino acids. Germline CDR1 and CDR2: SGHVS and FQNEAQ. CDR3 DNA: TGTGCCAGCAGCCCCCGGGACAGGGGGGAGACCCAGTACTTC. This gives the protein CASSPRDRGETQYF.

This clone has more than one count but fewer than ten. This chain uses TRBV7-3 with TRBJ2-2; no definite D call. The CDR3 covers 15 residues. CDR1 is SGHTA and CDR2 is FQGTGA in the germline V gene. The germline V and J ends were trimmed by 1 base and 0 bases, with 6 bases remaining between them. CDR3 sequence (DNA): TGTGCCAGCAGCTTAAGCCTAGCGAACACCGGGGAGCTGTTTTTT. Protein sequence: CASSLSLANTGELFF.

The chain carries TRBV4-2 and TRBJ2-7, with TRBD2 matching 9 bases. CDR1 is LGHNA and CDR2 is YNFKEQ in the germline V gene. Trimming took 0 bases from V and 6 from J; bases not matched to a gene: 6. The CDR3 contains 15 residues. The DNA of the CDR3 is TGTGCCAGCAGCCAAGATTGGCTAGCGGGGCTCGAGCAGTACTTC. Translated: CASSQDWLAGLEQYF.

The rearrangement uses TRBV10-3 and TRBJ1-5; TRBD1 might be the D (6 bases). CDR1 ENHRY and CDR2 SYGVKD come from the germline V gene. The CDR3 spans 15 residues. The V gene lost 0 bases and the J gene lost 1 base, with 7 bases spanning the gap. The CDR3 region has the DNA TGTGCCATCAGTGAGTCTGGACAGAGCAATCAGCCCCAGCATTTT. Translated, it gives CAISESGQSNQPQHF.

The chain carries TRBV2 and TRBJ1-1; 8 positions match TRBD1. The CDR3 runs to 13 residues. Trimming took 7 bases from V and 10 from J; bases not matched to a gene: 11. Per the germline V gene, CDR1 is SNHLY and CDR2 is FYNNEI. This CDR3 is CASTGQGLVGAFF. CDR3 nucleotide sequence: TGTGCCAGCACTGGACAGGGATTAGTTGGAGCTTTCTTT.

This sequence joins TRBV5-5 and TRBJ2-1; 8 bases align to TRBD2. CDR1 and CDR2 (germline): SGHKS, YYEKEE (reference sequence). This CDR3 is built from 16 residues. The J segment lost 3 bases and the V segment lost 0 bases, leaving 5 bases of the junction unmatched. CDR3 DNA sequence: TGTGCCAGCAGCTTGGCGGGGGGGCCAGGCTACAATGAGCAGTTCTTC. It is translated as CASSLAGGPGYNEQFF.

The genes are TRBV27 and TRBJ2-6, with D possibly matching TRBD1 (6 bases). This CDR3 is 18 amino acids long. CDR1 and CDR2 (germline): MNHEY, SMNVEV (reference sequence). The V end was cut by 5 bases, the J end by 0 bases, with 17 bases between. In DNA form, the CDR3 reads TGTGCCAGCAGTGCACCCGGGACACCTATCTCTGGGGCCAACGTCCTGACTTTC. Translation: CASSAPGTPISGANVLTF.

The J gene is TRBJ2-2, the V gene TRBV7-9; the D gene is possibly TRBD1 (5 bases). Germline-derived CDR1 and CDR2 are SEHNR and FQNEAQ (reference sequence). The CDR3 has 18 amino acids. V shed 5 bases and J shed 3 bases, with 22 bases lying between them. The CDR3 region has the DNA TGTGCCAGCAGCAATTCAAGGGGTTTTCTTGCGGACACCGGGGAGCTGTTTTTT. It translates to CASSNSRGFLADTGELFF.

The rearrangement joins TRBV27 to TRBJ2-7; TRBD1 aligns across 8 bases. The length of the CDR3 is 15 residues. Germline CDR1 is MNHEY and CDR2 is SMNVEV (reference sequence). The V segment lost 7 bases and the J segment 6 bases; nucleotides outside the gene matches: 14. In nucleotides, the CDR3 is TGTGCCAGCACCCCGAGCGAGGACAGGGCGGGCGAGCAGTACTTC. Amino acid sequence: CASTPSEDRAGEQYF.

The CDR3 coding sequence is TGTGCCAGCAGCACAAACAGCTCCTACGAGCAGTACTTC. Its translation: CASSTNSSYEQYF. The rearrangement joins TRBV21-1 to TRBJ2-7; the table's D gene call, TRBD1, was not cross checked with the DNA. TRBV21-1 is a listed pseudogene. The CDR3 extends over 13 amino acids.

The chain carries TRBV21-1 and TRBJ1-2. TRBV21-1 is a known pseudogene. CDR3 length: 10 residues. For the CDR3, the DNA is TGTGCCAGCAGCAAACCAACTATCCCATTC. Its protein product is CASSKPTIPF.